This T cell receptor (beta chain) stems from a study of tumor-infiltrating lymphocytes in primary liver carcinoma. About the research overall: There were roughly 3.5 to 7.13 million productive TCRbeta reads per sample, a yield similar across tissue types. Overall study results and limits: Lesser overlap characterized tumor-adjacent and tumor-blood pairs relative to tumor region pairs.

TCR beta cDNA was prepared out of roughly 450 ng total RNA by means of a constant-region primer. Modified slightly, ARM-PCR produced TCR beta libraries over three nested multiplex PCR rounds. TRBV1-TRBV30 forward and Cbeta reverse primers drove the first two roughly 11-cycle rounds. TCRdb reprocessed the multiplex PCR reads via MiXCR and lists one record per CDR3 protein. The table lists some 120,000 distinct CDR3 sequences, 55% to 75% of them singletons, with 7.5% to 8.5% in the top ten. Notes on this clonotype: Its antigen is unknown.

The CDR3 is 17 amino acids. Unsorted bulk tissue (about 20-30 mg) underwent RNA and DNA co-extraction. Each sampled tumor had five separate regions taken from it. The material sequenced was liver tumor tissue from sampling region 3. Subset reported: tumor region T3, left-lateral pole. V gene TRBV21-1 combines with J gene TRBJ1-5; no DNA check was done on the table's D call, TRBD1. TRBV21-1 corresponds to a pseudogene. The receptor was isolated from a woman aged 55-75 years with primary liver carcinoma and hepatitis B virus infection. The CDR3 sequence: CASSKGLARVDNQPQHF. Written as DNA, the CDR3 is TGTGCAAGCAGCAAAGGACTGGCCAGGGTGGACAATCAGCCCCAGCATTTT.